This T cell receptor beta chain came from a study of response to subunit inactivated influenza vaccine. The CDR3 totals 16 residues. Germline lookup yields CDR1 LGHNA and CDR2 YSLEER. Deletions cut 0 bases from V and 7 bases from J, with 18 bases between. A single record per CDR3 protein comes from TCRdb applying MiXCR to the RT-PCR reads. The data hold 650,000 to 800,000 distinct CDR3 sequences, with approximately 15% observed a single time. Points on this clonotype: What it binds is not known.

Notes on the study in general: It was the authors' suggestion that each seasonal influenza vaccination recruits few new T cells.

The starting material was PBMCs from blood, obtained roughly 2 weeks before vaccination. V usage is TRBV4-3 and J usage is TRBJ1-2; a possible D gene is TRBD1 (5 bases). This sequence originates from a middle-aged man who received an inactivated influenza vaccine. CDR3 sequence (DNA): TGCGCCAGCAGCCAAGATCTCGGGGGAACGTCGGGTGGCTACACCTTC. This encodes CASSQDLGGTSGGYTF.